This TCR beta chain was sequenced in a study of T cell responses to AZD1222 COVID-19 vaccine. Some clones are missing from TCRdb's copy, which holds only in-frame ones; the method was immunoSEQ multiplex PCR. The table records 180,000 or so clones, about nine tenths of them present only once. Study results and limitations: CD4 TCRs associated with vaccination spanned spike, dominating at 160-218 and 743-854. The repertoires were collected only after the peak T cell response.

A remark on this clone: Its antigen is currently unknown.

The CDR3 has 15 residues. In germline, CDR1 is SGHVS, CDR2 FNYEAQ. Deletions cut 1 base from V and 3 bases from J, with 12 bases between. The chain combines TRBV7-6 with TRBJ1-1; D unresolved. This material consisted of peripheral blood, taken 28 days after the second AZD1222 dose. This sequence originates from an adult who received the AZD1222 COVID-19 vaccine. CDR3 DNA: TGTGCCAGCAGCTTAGGTGTATTGGAGGACACTGAAGCTTTCTTT. Its translation is CASSLGVLEDTEAFF. The variable domain in full, completed from reference TRBV7-6 and TRBJ1-1, reads GAGVSQSPRYKVTKRGQDVALRCDPISGHVSLYWYRQALGQGPEFLTYFNYEAQQDKSGLPNDRFSAERPEGSISTLTIQRTEQRDSAMYRCASSLGVLEDTEAFFGQGTRLTVV.